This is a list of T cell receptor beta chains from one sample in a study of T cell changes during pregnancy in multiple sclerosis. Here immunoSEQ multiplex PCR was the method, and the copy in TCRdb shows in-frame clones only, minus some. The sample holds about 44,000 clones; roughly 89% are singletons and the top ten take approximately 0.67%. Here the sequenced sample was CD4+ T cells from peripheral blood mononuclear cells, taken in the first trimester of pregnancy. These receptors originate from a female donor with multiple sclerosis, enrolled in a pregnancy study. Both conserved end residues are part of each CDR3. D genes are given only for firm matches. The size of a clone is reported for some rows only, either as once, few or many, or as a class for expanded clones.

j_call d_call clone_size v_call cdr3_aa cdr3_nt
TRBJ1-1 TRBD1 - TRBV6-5 CASSDTGGGNTEAFF TGTGCCAGCAGCGATACAGGGGGCGGAAACACTGAAGCTTTCTTT
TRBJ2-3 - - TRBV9 CASSVGVGQTHTQYF TGTGCCAGCAGCGTAGGCGTGGGGCAGACCCATACGCAGTATTTT
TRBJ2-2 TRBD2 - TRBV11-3 CASSLTGLAGDQNTGELFF TGTGCCAGCAGCTTAACGGGACTAGCGGGAGACCAGAACACCGGGGAGCTGTTTTTT
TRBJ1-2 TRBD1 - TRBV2 CASSPLRQGEGYTF TGTGCCAGCAGTCCGCTAAGACAGGGTGAAGGCTACACCTTC
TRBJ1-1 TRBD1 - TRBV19 CASSIAGGWGNTEAFF TGTGCCAGTAGTATAGCAGGGGGTTGGGGAAACACTGAAGCTTTCTTT
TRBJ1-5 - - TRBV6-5 CASSSGIGQPQHF TGTGCCAGCAGTTCAGGTATTGGTCAGCCCCAGCATTTT
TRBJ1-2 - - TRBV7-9 CASSPSPWTVDHGYTF TGTGCCAGCAGCCCTAGCCCCTGGACAGTGGACCATGGCTACACCTTC
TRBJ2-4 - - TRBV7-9 CASSLGEVMGNIQYF TGTGCCAGCAGCCTCGGGGAGGTAATGGGAAACATTCAGTACTTC
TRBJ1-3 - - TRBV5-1 CASSPSKSLGSIDRGNTIYF TGCGCCAGCAGCCCATCCAAGAGTTTGGGATCCATAGACAGAGGAAACACCATATATTTT
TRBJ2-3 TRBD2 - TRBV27 CASSLVAGGPIDTQYF TGTGCCAGCAGTTTGGTGGCGGGAGGGCCTATAGATACGCAGTATTTT
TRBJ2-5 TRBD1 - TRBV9 CASSVEDRGKETQYF TGTGCCAGCAGCGTAGAAGACAGGGGGAAAGAGACCCAGTACTTC
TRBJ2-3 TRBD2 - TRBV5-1 CASSLPGTSGRSTDTQYF TGCGCCAGCAGCCTACCTGGGACTAGCGGGAGGAGCACAGATACGCAGTATTTT
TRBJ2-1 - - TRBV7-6 CASSLNLENEQFF TGTGCCAGCAGCTTAAATCTGGAGAATGAGCAGTTCTTC
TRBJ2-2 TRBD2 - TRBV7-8 CASSLGTSAGELFF TGTGCCAGCAGCTTAGGGACTAGCGCCGGGGAGCTGTTTTTT
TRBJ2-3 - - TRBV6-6 CLEVTDTQYF TGTCTCGAGGTGACAGATACGCAGTATTTT
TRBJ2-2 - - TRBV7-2 CASSYILGGGRAGELFF TGTGCCAGCAGCTATATCCTGGGCGGGGGCCGAGCCGGGGAGCTGTTTTTT
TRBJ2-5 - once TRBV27 CASSFSIGETQYF TGTGCCAGCAGTTTTAGCATCGGAGAGACCCAGTACTTC
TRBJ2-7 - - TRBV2 CASSEASGSSYEQYF TGTGCCAGCAGTGAAGCTAGCGGTAGCTCCTACGAGCAGTACTTC
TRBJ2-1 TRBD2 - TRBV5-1 CASSGGLAGSNEQFF TGCGCCAGCAGCGGAGGACTAGCGGGATCCAATGAGCAGTTCTTC
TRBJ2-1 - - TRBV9 CASSVAVINEQFF TGTGCCAGCAGCGTAGCAGTTATCAATGAGCAGTTCTTC
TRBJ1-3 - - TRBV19 CASSTTGISGNTIYF TGTGCCAGTAGTACGACAGGAATTTCTGGAAACACCATATATTTT
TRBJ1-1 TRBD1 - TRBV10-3 CAASKGAIGEAFF TGTGCCGCATCTAAGGGGGCGATCGGAGAAGCTTTCTTT
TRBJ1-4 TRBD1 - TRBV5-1 CASSLGGQDEKLFF TGCGCCAGCAGCCTTGGGGGACAGGATGAAAAACTGTTTTTT
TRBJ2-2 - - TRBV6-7 CASSHLVAANTGELFF TGTGCCAGCAGTCACCTAGTGGCGGCGAACACCGGGGAGCTGTTTTTT
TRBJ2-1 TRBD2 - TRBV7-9 CASSLAQLAGKYNEQFF TGTGCCAGCAGCTTAGCCCAACTAGCGGGAAAGTACAATGAGCAGTTCTTC
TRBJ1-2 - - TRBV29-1 CSVERGNGYGYTF TGCAGCGTTGAGAGGGGGAACGGCTATGGCTACACCTTC
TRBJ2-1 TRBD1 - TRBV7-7 CASSLDRGDEQFF TGTGCTAGCAGCTTAGACAGGGGCGATGAGCAGTTCTTC
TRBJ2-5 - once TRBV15 CATMASGRETQYF TGTGCCACCATGGCCAGCGGCAGGGAGACCCAGTACTTC
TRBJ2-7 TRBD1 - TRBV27 CASSLTGGTYEQYF TGTGCCAGCAGTTTAACAGGGGGCACCTACGAGCAGTACTTC
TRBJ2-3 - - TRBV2 CASCPGTDTQYF TGTGCCAGCTGTCCCGGCACAGATACGCAGTATTTT
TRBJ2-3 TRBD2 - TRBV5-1 CASSLEPSGTSTDTQYF TGCGCCAGCAGCTTGGAGCCTAGCGGAACTTCCACAGATACGCAGTATTTT
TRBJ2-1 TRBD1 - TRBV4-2 CASSGQGQGGYNEQFF TGTGCCAGCAGCGGCCAGGGACAGGGGGGTTACAATGAGCAGTTCTTC
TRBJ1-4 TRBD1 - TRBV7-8 CASSYRTGEKLFF TGTGCCAGCAGCTACCGGACAGGCGAAAAACTGTTTTTT
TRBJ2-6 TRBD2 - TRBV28 CASTLSGTSGRLRGANVLTF TGTGCCAGCACCCTTTCGGGGACTAGCGGGAGGTTAAGGGGGGCCAACGTCCTGACTTTC
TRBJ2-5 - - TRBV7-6 CASSHLNPRETQYF TGTGCCAGCAGCCACTTAAACCCCAGGGAGACCCAGTACTTC
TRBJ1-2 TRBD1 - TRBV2 CASSEARRGQGSYGYTF TGTGCCAGCAGTGAAGCGCGAAGGGGACAGGGTAGCTATGGCTACACCTTC
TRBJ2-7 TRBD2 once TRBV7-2 CASSVGTSGSQLSYEQYF TGTGCCAGCAGCGTAGGGACTAGCGGGTCCCAACTCTCCTACGAGCAGTACTTC
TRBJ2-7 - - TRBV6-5 CASSSPQREQYF TGTGCCAGCAGCTCACCCCAGCGGGAGCAGTACTTC
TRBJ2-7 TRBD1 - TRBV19 CASSIRTGAVYEQYF TGTGCCAGTAGTATAAGGACAGGTGCGGTCTACGAGCAGTACTTC
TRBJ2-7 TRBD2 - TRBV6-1 CASSDLTKREIRYEQYF TGTGCCAGCAGTGACCTGACAAAGCGGGAGATCCGCTACGAGCAGTACTTC
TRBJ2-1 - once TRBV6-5 CASSPIYLAGKEAFF TGTGCCAGCAGTCCTATATACCTGGCGGGGAAGGAGGCGTTCTTC